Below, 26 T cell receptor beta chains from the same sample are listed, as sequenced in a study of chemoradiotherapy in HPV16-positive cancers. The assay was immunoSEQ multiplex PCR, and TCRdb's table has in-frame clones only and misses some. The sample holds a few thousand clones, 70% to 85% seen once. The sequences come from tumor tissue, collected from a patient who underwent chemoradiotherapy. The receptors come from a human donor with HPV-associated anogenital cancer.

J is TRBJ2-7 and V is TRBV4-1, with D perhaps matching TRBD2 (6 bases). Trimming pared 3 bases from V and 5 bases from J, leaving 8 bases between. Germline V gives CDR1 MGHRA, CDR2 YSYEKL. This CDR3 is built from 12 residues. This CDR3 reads CASSQDYHEQYF. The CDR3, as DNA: TGCGCCAGCAGCCAGGACTACCACGAGCAGTACTTC.

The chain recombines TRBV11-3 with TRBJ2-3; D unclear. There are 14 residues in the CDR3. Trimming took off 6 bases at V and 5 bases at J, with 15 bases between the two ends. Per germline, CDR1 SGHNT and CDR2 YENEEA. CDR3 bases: TGTGCCAGCAGTTCCCCCCCTAGGGTAGATACGCAGTATTTT. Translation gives CASSSPPRVDTQYF.

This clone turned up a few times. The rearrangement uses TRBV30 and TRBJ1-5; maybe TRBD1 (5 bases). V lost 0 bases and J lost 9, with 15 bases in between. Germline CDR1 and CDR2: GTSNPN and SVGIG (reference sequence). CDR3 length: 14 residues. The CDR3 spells CAWSVNRQGGPQHF. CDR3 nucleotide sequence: TGTGCCTGGAGTGTAAATCGGCAGGGAGGGCCCCAGCATTTT.

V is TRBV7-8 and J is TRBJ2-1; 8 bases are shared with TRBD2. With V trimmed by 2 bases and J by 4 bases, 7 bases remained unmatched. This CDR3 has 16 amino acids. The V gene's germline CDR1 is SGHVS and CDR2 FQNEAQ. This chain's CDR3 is CASSLNAGGIYNEQFF. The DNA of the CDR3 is TGTGCCAGCAGCTTAAATGCGGGGGGCATTTACAATGAGCAGTTCTTC.

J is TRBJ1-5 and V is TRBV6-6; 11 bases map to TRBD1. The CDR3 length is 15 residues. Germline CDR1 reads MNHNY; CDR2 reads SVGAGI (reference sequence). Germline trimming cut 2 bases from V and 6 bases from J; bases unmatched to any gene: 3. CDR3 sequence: CASSYGTGGSQPQHF. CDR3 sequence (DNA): TGTGCCAGCAGTTACGGGACAGGGGGTAGTCAGCCCCAGCATTTT.

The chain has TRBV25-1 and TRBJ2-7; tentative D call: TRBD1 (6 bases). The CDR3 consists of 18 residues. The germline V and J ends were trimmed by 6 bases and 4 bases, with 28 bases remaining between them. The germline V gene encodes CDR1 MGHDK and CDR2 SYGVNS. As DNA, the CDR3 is TGTGCCAGCAGCTCGTCTCTAATGGGGGCTGGGTTTGGGTACGAGCAGTACTTC. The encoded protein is CASSSSLMGAGFGYEQYF.

The CDR3 region has the DNA TGTGCCAGCTCACCCCGGGACAGGGTATACAATGAGCAGTTCTTC. It specifies CASSPRDRVYNEQFF. The J gene is TRBJ2-1, the V gene TRBV18; 9 positions agree with TRBD1. V trimming: 3 bases; J trimming: 4 bases; junction bases outside the gene matches: 4. CDR3 length: 15 amino acids. Per the germline V gene, CDR1 is KGHSH and CDR2 is LQKENI.

CDR3 in amino acids: CASSTGLSSYEQYF. The CDR3 DNA reads TGTGCCAGTAGTACCGGACTGTCTTCCTACGAGCAGTACTTC. This sequence joins TRBV19 and TRBJ2-7; tentative D call: TRBD2 (5 bases). This CDR3 has 14 amino acids. V was trimmed by 4 bases and J by 1 base, leaving 11 bases between them. Per the germline V gene, CDR1 is LNHDA and CDR2 is SQIVND (reference sequence). Full variable domain (rest looked up from reference TRBV19 and TRBJ2-7): DGGITQSPKYLFRKEGQNVTLSCEQNLNHDAMYWYRQDPGQGLRLIYYSQIVNDFQKGDIAEGYSVSREKKESFPLTVTSAQKNPTAFYLCASSTGLSSYEQYFGPGTRLTVT.

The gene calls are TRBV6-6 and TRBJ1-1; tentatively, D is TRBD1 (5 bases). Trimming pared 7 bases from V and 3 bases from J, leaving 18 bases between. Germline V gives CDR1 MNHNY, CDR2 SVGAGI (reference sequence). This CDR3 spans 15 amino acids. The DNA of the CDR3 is TGTGCCAGCATCGGAGGGGCCGGATTTTACACTGAAGCTTTCTTT. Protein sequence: CASIGGAGFYTEAFF.

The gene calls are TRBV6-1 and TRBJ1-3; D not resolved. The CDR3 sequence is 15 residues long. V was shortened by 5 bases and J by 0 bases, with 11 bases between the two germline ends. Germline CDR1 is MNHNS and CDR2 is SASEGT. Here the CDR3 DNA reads TGTGCCAGCAGTCTTGGTGCGCTCTCTGGAAACACCATATATTTT. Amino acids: CASSLGALSGNTIYF.

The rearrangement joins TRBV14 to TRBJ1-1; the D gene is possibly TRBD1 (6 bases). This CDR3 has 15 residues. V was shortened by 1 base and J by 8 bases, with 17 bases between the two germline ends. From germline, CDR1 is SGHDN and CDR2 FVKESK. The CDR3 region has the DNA TGTGCCAGCAGCCAAGTGTCCGGGAGGGGGTCCGAAGCTTTCTTT. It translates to CASSQVSGRGSEAFF. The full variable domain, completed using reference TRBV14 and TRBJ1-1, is EAGVTQFPSHSVIEKGQTVTLRCDPISGHDNLYWYRRVMGKEIKFLLHFVKESKQDESGMPNNRFLAERTGGTYSTLKVQPAELEDSGVYFCASSQVSGRGSEAFFGQGTRLTVV.

CDR3 nucleotides: TGCAGCGTTGCAGAGGGGCCCCGACAACCCTACACCTTC. Its translation: CSVAEGPRQPYTF. The chain uses TRBV29-1 and TRBJ1-2, with D perhaps TRBD1 (5 bases). Trimming stripped 4 bases from V and 10 bases from J, with 19 bases between. The germline CDR1 and CDR2 sequences are SQVTM and ANQGSEA. This CDR3 comprises 13 residues.

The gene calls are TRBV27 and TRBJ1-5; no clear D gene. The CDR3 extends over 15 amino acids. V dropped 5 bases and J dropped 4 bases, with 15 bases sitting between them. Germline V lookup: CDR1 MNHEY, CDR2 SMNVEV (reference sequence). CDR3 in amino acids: CASSPNLDTNQPQHF. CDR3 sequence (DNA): TGTGCCAGCAGTCCAAACCTCGACACAAATCAGCCCCAGCATTTT.

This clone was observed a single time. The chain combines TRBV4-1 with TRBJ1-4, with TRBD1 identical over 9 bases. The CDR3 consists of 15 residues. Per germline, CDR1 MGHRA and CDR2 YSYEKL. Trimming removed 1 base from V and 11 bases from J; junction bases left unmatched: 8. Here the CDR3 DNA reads TGCGCCAGCAGCCAAGCAGGGGACAGGGCTGGGAAACTGTTTTTT. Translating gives CASSQAGDRAGKLFF.

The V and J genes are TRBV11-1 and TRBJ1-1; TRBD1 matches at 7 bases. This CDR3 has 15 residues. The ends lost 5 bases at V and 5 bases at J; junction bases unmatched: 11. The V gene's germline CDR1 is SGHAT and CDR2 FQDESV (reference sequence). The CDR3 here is CASSLQQGFGTEAFF. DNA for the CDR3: TGTGCCAGCAGCCTACAACAGGGGTTTGGGACTGAAGCTTTCTTT.

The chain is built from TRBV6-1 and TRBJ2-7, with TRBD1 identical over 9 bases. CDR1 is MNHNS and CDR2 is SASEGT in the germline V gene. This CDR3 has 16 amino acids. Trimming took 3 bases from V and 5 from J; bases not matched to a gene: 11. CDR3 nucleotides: TGTGCCAGCAGTGAGGTATCCGGGACAGGGTCCGACGAGCAGTACTTC. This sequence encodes CASSEVSGTGSDEQYF.

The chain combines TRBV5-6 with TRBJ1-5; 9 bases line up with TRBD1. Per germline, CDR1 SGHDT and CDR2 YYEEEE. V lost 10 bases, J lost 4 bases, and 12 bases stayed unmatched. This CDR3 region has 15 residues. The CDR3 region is CASGLRTGVNQPQHF. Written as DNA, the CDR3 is TGTGCCTCGGGCCTGAGGACAGGGGTGAATCAGCCCCAGCATTTT.

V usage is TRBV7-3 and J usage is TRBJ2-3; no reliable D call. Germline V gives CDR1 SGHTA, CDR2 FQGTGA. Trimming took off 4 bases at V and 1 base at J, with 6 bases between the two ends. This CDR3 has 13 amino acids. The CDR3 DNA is TGTGCCAGCAGCTCCGGGCGCACAGATACGCAGTATTTT. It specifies CASSSGRTDTQYF.

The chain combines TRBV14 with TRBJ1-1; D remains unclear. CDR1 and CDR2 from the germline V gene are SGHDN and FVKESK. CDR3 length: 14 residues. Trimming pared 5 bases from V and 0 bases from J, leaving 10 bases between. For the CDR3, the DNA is TGTGCCAGCAGCAGCCCGGGGATGAACACTGAAGCTTTCTTT. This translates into CASSSPGMNTEAFF.

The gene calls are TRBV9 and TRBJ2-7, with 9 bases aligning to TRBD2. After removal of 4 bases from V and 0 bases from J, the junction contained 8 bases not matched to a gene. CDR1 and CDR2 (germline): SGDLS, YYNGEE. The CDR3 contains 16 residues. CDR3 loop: CASSFSSGTSSYEQYF. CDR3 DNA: TGTGCCAGCAGCTTCTCTAGCGGGACGAGCTCCTACGAGCAGTACTTC. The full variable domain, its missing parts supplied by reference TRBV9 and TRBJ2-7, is DSGVTQTPKHLITATGQRVTLRCSPRSGDLSVYWYQQSLDQGLQFLIQYYNGEERAKGNILERFSAQQFPDLHSELNLSSLELGDSALYFCASSFSSGTSSYEQYFGPGTRLTVT.

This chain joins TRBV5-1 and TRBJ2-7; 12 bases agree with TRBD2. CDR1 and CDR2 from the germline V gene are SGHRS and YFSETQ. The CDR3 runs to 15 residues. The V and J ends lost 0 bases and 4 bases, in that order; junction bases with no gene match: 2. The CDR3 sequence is CASSLALAGGYEQYF. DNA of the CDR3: TGCGCCAGCAGCTTGGCCCTAGCGGGAGGGTACGAGCAGTACTTC.

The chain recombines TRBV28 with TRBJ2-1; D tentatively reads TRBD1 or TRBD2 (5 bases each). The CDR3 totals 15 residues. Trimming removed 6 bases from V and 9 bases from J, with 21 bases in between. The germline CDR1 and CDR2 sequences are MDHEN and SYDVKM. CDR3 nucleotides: TGTGCCAGCAGCTACGGGACCTCGACGGGGCTTGAGCAGTTCTTC. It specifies CASSYGTSTGLEQFF.

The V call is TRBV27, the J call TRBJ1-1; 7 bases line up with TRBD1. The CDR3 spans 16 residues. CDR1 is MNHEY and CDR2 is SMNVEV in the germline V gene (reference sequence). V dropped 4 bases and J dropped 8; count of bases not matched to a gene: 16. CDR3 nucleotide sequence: TGTGCCAGCAGTTCCTTTCAGGGGGGGGGTGGAGCCGAAGCTTTCTTT. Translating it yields CASSSFQGGGGAEAFF.

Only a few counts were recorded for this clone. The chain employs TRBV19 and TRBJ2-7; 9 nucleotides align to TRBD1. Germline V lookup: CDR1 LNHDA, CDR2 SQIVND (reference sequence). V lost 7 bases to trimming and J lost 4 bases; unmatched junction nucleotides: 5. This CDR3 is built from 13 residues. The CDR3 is CASKGTGMYEQYF. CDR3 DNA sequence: TGTGCCAGTAAGGGGACAGGGATGTACGAGCAGTACTTC.

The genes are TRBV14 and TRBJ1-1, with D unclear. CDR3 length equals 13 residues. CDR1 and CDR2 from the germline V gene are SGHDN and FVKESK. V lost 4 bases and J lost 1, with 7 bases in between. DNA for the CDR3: TGTGCCAGCAGCCTTTACAAGAACACTGAAGCTTTCTTT. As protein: CASSLYKNTEAFF. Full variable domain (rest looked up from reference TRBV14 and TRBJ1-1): EAGVTQFPSHSVIEKGQTVTLRCDPISGHDNLYWYRRVMGKEIKFLLHFVKESKQDESGMPNNRFLAERTGGTYSTLKVQPAELEDSGVYFCASSLYKNTEAFFGQGTRLTVV.

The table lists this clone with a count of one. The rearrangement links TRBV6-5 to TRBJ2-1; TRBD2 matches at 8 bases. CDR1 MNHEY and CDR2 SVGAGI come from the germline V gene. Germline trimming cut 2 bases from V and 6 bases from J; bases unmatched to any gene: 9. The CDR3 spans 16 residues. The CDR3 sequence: CASSYEREGLANEQFF. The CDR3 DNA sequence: TGTGCCAGCAGTTACGAACGGGAGGGCCTCGCCAATGAGCAGTTCTTC.